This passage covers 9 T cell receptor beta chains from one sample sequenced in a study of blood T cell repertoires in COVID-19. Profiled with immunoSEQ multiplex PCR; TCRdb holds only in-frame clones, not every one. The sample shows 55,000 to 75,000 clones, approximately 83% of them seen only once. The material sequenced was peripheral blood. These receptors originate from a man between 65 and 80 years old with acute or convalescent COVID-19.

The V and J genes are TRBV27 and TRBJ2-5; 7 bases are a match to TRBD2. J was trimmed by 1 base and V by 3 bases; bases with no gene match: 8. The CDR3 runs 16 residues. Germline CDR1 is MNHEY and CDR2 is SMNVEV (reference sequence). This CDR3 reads CASSFFRPSGQETQYF. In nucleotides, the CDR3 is TGTGCCAGCAGTTTTTTCCGGCCTAGCGGCCAAGAGACCCAGTACTTC.

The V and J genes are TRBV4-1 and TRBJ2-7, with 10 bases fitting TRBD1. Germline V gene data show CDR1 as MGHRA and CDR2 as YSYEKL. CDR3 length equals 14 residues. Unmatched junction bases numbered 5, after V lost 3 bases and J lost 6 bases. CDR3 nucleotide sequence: TGCGCCAGCAGCCAGCCGGGACAGGGGAGCGAGCAGTACTTC. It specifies CASSQPGQGSEQYF.

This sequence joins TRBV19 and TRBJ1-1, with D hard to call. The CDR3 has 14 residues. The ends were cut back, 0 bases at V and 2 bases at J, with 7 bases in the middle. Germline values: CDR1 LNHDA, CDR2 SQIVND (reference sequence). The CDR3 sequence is CASSIDTGNTEAFF. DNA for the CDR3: TGTGCCAGTAGTATAGATACGGGAAACACTGAAGCTTTCTTT.

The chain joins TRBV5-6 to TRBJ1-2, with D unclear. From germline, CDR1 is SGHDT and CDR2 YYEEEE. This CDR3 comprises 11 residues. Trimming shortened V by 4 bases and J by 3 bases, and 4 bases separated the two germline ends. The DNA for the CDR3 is TGTGCCAGCAGCCGAGACTATGGCTACACCTTC. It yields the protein CASSRDYGYTF.

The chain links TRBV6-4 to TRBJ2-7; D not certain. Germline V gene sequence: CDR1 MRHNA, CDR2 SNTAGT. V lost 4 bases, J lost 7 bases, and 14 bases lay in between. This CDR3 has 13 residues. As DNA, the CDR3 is TGTGCCAGCAGTGCCTCAGTGCTGGAGGAGCAGTACTTC. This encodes CASSASVLEEQYF.

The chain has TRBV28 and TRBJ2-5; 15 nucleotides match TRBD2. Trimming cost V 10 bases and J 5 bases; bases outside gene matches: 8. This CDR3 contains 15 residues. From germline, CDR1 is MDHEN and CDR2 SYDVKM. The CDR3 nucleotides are TGTGCCACCGGACTAGCGGGAGGGTCGGGGGAGACCCAGTACTTC. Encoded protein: CATGLAGGSGETQYF.

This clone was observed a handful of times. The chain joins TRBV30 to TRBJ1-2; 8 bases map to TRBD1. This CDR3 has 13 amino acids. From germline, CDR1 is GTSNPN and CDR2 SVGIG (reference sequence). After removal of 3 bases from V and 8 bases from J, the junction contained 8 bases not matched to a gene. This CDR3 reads CAWSRDRQRGYTF. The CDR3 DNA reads TGTGCCTGGAGCCGGGACAGGCAACGAGGCTACACCTTC.

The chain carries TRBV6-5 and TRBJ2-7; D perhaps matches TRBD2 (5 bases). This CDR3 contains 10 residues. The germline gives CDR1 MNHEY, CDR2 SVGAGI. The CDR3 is CATGSTEQYF. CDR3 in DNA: TGTGCGACGGGGTCGACCGAGCAGTACTTC.

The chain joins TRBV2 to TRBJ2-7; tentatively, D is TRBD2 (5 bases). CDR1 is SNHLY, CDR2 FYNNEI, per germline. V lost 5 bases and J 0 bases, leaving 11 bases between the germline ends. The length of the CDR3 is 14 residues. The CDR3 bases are TGTGCCAGCAGTATAAGCGGCGCCTCCTACGAGCAGTACTTC. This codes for CASSISGASYEQYF.